The 7 T cell receptor beta chains below come from one sample, sequenced in a study of cytomegalovirus exposure and HLA in healthy donors. Researchers ran the PCR with 60 Vbeta and 13 Jbeta primers. Generated by immunoSEQ multiplex PCR, the TCRdb table keeps only in-frame clones and is missing some. The sample holds 150,000 to 200,000 clones. The source material was PBMCs. These receptors came from a man aged 25 to 40 in good health and CMV-seronegative.

The chain recombines TRBV9 with TRBJ1-1; 7 nucleotides align to TRBD1. V shed 3 bases and J 0 bases; nucleotides not matched to a gene: 8. Looked up from germline, CDR1 is SGDLS and CDR2 is YYNGEE. CDR3 length: 16 residues. For the CDR3, the DNA is TGTGCCAGCAGCGCATGGACAGGACCCTTGAACACTGAAGCTTTCTTT. It is translated as CASSAWTGPLNTEAFF.

In nucleotides, the CDR3 is TGTGCCAGCAGCATCGGAGGACTAGCGGGAGGGCTGGGAGATACGCAGTATTTT. Encoded protein: CASSIGGLAGGLGDTQYF. The V and J genes are TRBV5-4 and TRBJ2-3, with 15 bases aligning to TRBD2. V was clipped by 4 bases and J by 5 bases; unmatched bases: 11. This CDR3 region has 18 residues. The V gene's germline CDR1 is SGHNT and CDR2 YYREEE (reference sequence). The full variable domain, completed using reference TRBV5-4 and TRBJ2-3, is ETGVTQSPTHLIKTRGQQVTLRCSSQSGHNTVSWYQQALGQGPQFIFQYYREEENGRGNFPPRFSGLQFPNYSSELNVNALELDDSALYLCASSIGGLAGGLGDTQYFGPGTRLTVL.

The chain uses TRBV28 and TRBJ1-2, with D unclear. The germline CDR1 and CDR2 sequences are MDHEN and SYDVKM. The V end lost 2 bases, the J end lost 4 bases, and 8 bases lay between the germline ends. The CDR3 runs 13 residues. CDR3 coding DNA: TGTGCCAGCAGTTTAGAGGGCAGCTATGGCTACACCTTC. Its protein is CASSLEGSYGYTF.

The V and J genes are TRBV7-9 and TRBJ2-1, with a possible D match to TRBD2 (5 bases). The CDR3 contains 17 residues. Trimming shortened V by 1 base and J by 0 bases, and 13 bases separated the two germline ends. CDR1 is SEHNR, CDR2 FQNEAQ, per germline (reference sequence). DNA for the CDR3: TGTGCCAGCAGCTTAGTCGTAGCGAGTAGCTCCTACAATGAGCAGTTCTTC. This sequence encodes CASSLVVASSSYNEQFF.

The genes are TRBV27 and TRBJ2-7; D unresolved. Trimming shortened V by 0 bases and J by 5 bases, and 14 bases separated the two germline ends. The CDR3 is 15 amino acids. Per germline, CDR1 MNHEY and CDR2 SMNVEV (reference sequence). The chain's CDR3 is CASSLSSPPQDEQYF. The CDR3 DNA reads as TGTGCCAGCAGTTTATCGAGCCCCCCTCAGGACGAGCAGTACTTC.

The chain combines TRBV28 with TRBJ1-2, with 7 nucleotides matching TRBD1. The germline gives CDR1 MDHEN, CDR2 SYDVKM. The length of the CDR3 is 14 residues. The V and J ends lost 4 bases and 1 base, in that order; junction bases with no gene match: 3. The CDR3 DNA is TGTGCCAGCAGTTCCCAGGGGGGTAACTATGGCTACACCTTC. Translated: CASSSQGGNYGYTF.

A remark on this clone: One end of the junction varies from germline; a read error may be responsible. The chain carries TRBV10-1 and TRBJ2-5; 7 nucleotides line up with TRBD1. CDR1 and CDR2 (germline): WNHNN, SYGVQD (reference sequence). This CDR3 has 14 residues. CDR3 sequence: CASSGTGEQETRYF. In DNA form, the CDR3 reads TGCGCCAGCAGTGGAACAGGGGAACAAGAGACCCGGTACTTC.